The clone carrying this T cell receptor (beta chain) has just a few counts. Its antigen is as yet unknown. This entry is derived from a study of identical twins. CDR1 and CDR2 from the germline V gene are KGHSH and LQKENI. This CDR3 comprises 15 residues. V shed 6 bases and J shed 0 bases, with 12 bases lying between them. One entry per CDR3 protein, called by TCRdb with MiXCR from the 5' RACE reads. The profile covers just over 450,000 distinct CDR3 sequences, with about 14% appearing a single time and more than 0.5% taken by the ten largest. Broader study findings: Insertions were reduced in abundant cord blood beta clonotypes but not in memory repertoires. Researchers caution that invariant MAIT and iNKT cells could partly confound zero-insertion analyses.

This sample was shared with a second study, whose subject was yellow fever vaccine responses in identical twins.

V is TRBV18 and J is TRBJ2-1; maybe TRBD1 (5 bases). Sequencing was performed on CD4+ T cells sorted from blood. The sequence was obtained from a woman between 18 and 29 years old in good health. CDR3 sequence (DNA): TGTGCCAGCTCGACAGACAGCAGCTCCTACAATGAGCAGTTCTTC. Protein product: CASSTDSSSYNEQFF.